This passage covers 29 T cell receptor beta chains from one sample sequenced in a study of identical twins. MiXCR, applied by TCRdb to the 5' RACE reads, yields one record per CDR3 protein. This table has some 330,000 distinct CDR3 sequences, 8.5% to 10% appearing once. Material for sequencing was naive T cells sorted from blood. The origin of the receptors is a woman aged 45 to 65 in good health.

The gene calls are TRBV24-1 and TRBJ2-7, with D perhaps matching TRBD1 (5 bases). The V end was cut by 3 bases, the J end by 9 bases, with 11 bases between. The CDR3 extends over 12 amino acids. In germline, CDR1 is KGHDR, CDR2 SFDVKD. CDR3 DNA: TGTGCCACCAGTGATCCTGGACAAGCGCAGTACTTC. Its protein is CATSDPGQAQYF.

V and J are TRBV12-5 and TRBJ2-5; D perhaps matches TRBD1 (5 bases). CDR3 length: 16 residues. Germline V gene sequence: CDR1 LGHNT, CDR2 FRNRAP. V lost 3 bases and J 5 bases, leaving 19 bases between the germline ends. CDR3 in amino acids: CASGLIAGIRSETQYF. The CDR3 DNA follows: TGTGCTAGTGGTTTAATTGCAGGGATTAGATCGGAGACCCAGTACTTC.

This chain links TRBV27 with TRBJ2-7; 7 bases map to TRBD2. This CDR3 has 16 residues. V was pared by 6 bases and J by 0 bases, with 11 bases of the junction left unmatched. The germline CDR1 and CDR2 sequences are MNHEY and SMNVEV (reference sequence). CDR3 bases: TGTGCCAGCAGCAGTTTGGGGCGGGAGTCCTCCTACGAGCAGTACGTC. This gives the protein CASSSLGRESSYEQYV.

This clonotype occurred many times. The V call is TRBV6-2 or TRBV6-3, the J call TRBJ2-1; D is ambiguous. CDR1 is MNHEY, CDR2 SVGEGT, per germline. The V end lost 3 bases, the J end lost 15 bases, and 15 bases lay between the germline ends. This CDR3 has 12 residues. In DNA form, the CDR3 reads TGTGCCAGCAGTTATGTCGGAGTAGGGCTGTTCTTC. This codes for CASSYVGVGLFF.

This clonotype was seen more than once but under ten times. The V call is TRBV12-3 or TRBV12-4, the J call TRBJ2-1, with D possibly being TRBD1 (7 bases). The CDR3 runs to 14 residues. Trimming left V 6 bases short and J 9 bases short, with 18 bases between. The CDR3 here is CASSPGGRLGEQFF. The CDR3 bases are TGTGCCAGCAGCCCAGGGGGGCGTCTTGGTGAGCAGTTCTTC.

This clonotype was seen repeatedly, ten times or more. The chain links TRBV5-1 to TRBJ2-7, with D perhaps matching TRBD1 (7 bases). Germline CDR1 SGHRS, CDR2 YFSETQ. With 0 bases removed from V and 5 bases from J, the gap between germline ends came to 15 bases. The CDR3 extends over 15 amino acids. In DNA, the CDR3 is TGCGCCAGCAGCTTGGTGGAGGGGGCGCATCACGAGCAGTACTTC. Translation: CASSLVEGAHHEQYF.

This clonotype has only a few counts. CDR3 sequence reads: CASSLGLAPNTEAFF. In DNA, the CDR3 is TGCGCCAGCAGCCTGGGACTTGCGCCGAACACTGAAGCTTTCTTT. The rearrangement uses TRBV5-1 and TRBJ1-1, with D maybe TRBD1 (5 bases). Germline loops: CDR1 SGHRS, CDR2 YFSETQ. The CDR3 is 15 amino acids. V dropped 4 bases and J dropped 1 base, with 14 bases sitting between them.

This clonotype has more than one count but fewer than ten. The chain is built from TRBV6-2 or TRBV6-3 and TRBJ2-3; D remains ambiguous. This CDR3 is built from 15 residues. V was clipped by 4 bases and J by 0 bases, with 11 bases between them. Germline lookup yields CDR1 MNHEY and CDR2 SVGEGT. As DNA, the CDR3 is TGTGCCAGCAGTTCCCTACGTATAAGCACAGATACGCAGTATTTT. This codes for CASSSLRISTDTQYF.

The rearrangement joins TRBV7-9 to TRBJ1-2; TRBD1 aligns across 7 bases. V gave up 8 bases and J gave up 8 bases; unmatched junction bases: 14. Per the germline V gene, CDR1 is SEHNR and CDR2 is FQNEAQ (reference sequence). This CDR3 region has 14 residues. The CDR3 loop is CASSYSTGVVGYTF. The DNA of the CDR3 is TGTGCCAGCTCCTACTCTACAGGGGTTGTCGGCTACACCTTC.

This clonotype was recorded a few times. V is TRBV5-1 and J is TRBJ1-1; tentatively, D is TRBD1 (6 bases). CDR1 and CDR2 (germline): SGHRS, YFSETQ. CDR3 length: 14 residues. The ends were cut back, 4 bases at V and 4 bases at J, with 14 bases in the middle. CDR3 DNA: TGCGCCAGCAGCCTCCTTGAGGGGGGCACTGAAGCTTTCTTT. Translating gives CASSLLEGGTEAFF. Full variable domain (remainder filled in from reference TRBV5-1 and TRBJ1-1): KAGVTQTPRYLIKTRGQQVTLSCSPISGHRSVSWYQQTPGQGLQFLFEYFSETQRNKGNFPGRFSGRQFSNSRSEMNVSTLELGDSALYLCASSLLEGGTEAFFGQGTRLTVV.

At least ten counts were recorded for this clonotype. V gene TRBV20-1 combines with J gene TRBJ1-5; TRBD1 matches at 9 bases. J gave up 1 base and V 6 bases, and 4 bases lay outside the gene matches. This CDR3 is 14 amino acids long. The germline CDR1 and CDR2 sequences are DFQATT and SNEGSKA (reference sequence). The CDR3 DNA sequence: TGCAGTGCGGGGACAGGGAAGAGCAATCAGCCCCAGCATTTT. Translated: CSAGTGKSNQPQHF.

This chain links TRBV7-3 with TRBJ1-2, with 7 bases that match TRBD1. V trimming: 1 base; J trimming: 7 bases; junction bases outside the gene matches: 9. The CDR3 is 15 residues long. CDR1 is SGHTA and CDR2 is FQGTGA in the germline V gene. CDR3 in DNA: TGTGCCAGCAGCTTAAGCCCCAGGGGGAAAGGTGGCTACACCTTC. Amino acid sequence: CASSLSPRGKGGYTF.

Concerning this clonotype: This may come from a read error, since a much larger clone is one base off. V gene TRBV12-3 or TRBV12-4 combines with J gene TRBJ2-1; D unresolved. Trimming left V 0 bases short and J 10 bases short, with 10 bases between. The length of the CDR3 is 13 residues. CDR3 sequence: CASSLAVEVEQFF. The CDR3 DNA reads as TGTGCCAGCAGTTTAGCGGTAGAAGTCGAGCAGTTCTTC.

V usage is TRBV6-5 and J usage is TRBJ1-1; 7 bases are shared with TRBD1. V shed 6 bases and J 0 bases; nucleotides not matched to a gene: 7. This CDR3 is 15 amino acids long. Germline V gene data show CDR1 as MNHEY and CDR2 as SVGAGI. CDR3 loop: CASSGGQTMNTEAFF. As DNA, the CDR3 is TGTGCCAGCAGCGGGGGACAGACCATGAACACTGAAGCTTTCTTT.

The genes are TRBV3-1 and TRBJ2-7, with no clear D. The CDR3 consists of 13 residues. V dropped 1 base and J dropped 2 bases, with 6 bases sitting between them. Per germline, CDR1 LGHDT and CDR2 YNNKEL (reference sequence). Here the CDR3 DNA reads TGTGCCAGCAGCCAAGGGATTCCCTACGAGCAGTACTTC. Protein product: CASSQGIPYEQYF.

This clonotype was detected many times. This chain uses TRBV7-6 with TRBJ2-7, with D perhaps TRBD1 (6 bases). Germline assignment: CDR1 SGHVS and CDR2 FNYEAQ. The CDR3 has 15 residues. Trimming left V 1 base short and J 5 bases short, with 15 bases between. The CDR3 reads CASSLEQGLRNEQYF. As DNA, the CDR3 is TGTGCCAGCAGCTTAGAACAGGGCCTACGGAACGAGCAGTACTTC.

This clonotype was observed a few times. The V gene is TRBV24-1, the J gene TRBJ2-2, with D tentatively TRBD1 (6 bases). CDR3 size: 16 residues. Germline assignment: CDR1 KGHDR and CDR2 SFDVKD. Trimming stripped 7 bases from V and 2 bases from J, with 16 bases between. The CDR3, as DNA: TGTGCCACCAGGGCCGGGACAAGGATAAACACCGGGGAGCTGTTTTTT. This sequence encodes CATRAGTRINTGELFF.

In its sample, this clonotype was seen many times. The chain combines TRBV7-8 with TRBJ2-1, with D perhaps TRBD2 (5 bases). Germline V gene sequence: CDR1 SGHVS, CDR2 FQNEAQ. The CDR3 has 13 residues. Trimming left V 8 bases short and J 0 bases short, with 8 bases between. CDR3 sequence reads: CASVSGSYNEQFF. CDR3 coding DNA: TGTGCCAGCGTCAGCGGCTCCTACAATGAGCAGTTCTTC.

The chain uses TRBV6-2 or TRBV6-3 and TRBJ2-1, with 14 bases that match TRBD2. Trimming at V came to 7 bases and at J to 9 bases, leaving 14 bases not matched to a gene. Germline V gives CDR1 MNHEY, CDR2 SVGEGT. The CDR3 extends over 17 amino acids. The CDR3 here is CASNSAPGLAGVGEQFF. The CDR3 nucleotides read TGTGCCAGCAACTCGGCCCCGGGACTAGCGGGAGTGGGTGAGCAGTTCTTC.

The chain employs TRBV2 and TRBJ2-4; TRBD2 is a possible D gene (6 bases). There are 13 residues in the CDR3. V was trimmed by 11 bases and J by 6 bases, leaving 17 bases between them. Looked up from germline, CDR1 is SNHLY and CDR2 is FYNNEI. CDR3 loop: CAYRAGGRNIQYF. CDR3 in DNA: TGTGCCTACCGGGCCGGAGGGCGAAACATTCAGTACTTC.

This sequence joins TRBV7-9 and TRBJ1-1; a possible D gene is TRBD1 (5 bases). V was clipped by 4 bases and J by 1 base, with 10 bases between them. Germline loops: CDR1 SEHNR, CDR2 FQNEAQ (reference sequence). The CDR3 is 14 amino acids. The CDR3 DNA reads as TGTGCCAGCAGCTCGCAGGGTCCGAACACTGAAGCTTTCTTT. As protein: CASSSQGPNTEAFF.

V is TRBV6-5 and J is TRBJ2-3; tentative D call: TRBD2 (5 bases). There are 13 residues in the CDR3. Germline CDR1 reads MNHEY; CDR2 reads SVGAGI. Trimming cost V 2 bases and J 7 bases, with 10 bases left between them. This CDR3 reads CASSYAGRNTQYF. CDR3 DNA sequence: TGTGCCAGCAGTTACGCGGGCCGAAATACGCAGTATTTT.

This clonotype has a handful of counts. Since a much larger clone is just one base distant, this may be a read error. The chain uses TRBV5-1 and TRBJ2-7, with TRBD1 as a possible D gene (6 bases). This CDR3 is built from 14 residues. In germline, CDR1 is SGHRS, CDR2 YFSETQ. Between the trimmed V and J ends, which lost 0 bases and 2 bases, there was a span of 9 bases. CDR3 in DNA: TGCGCCAGCAGCTTGGGACAGGTGGCCTACGAGCAGTACTTC. It translates to CASSLGQVAYEQYF.

The J gene is TRBJ2-2, the V gene TRBV18; D may be TRBD1 (5 bases). From germline, CDR1 is KGHSH and CDR2 LQKENI. V was cut by 6 bases and J by 0 bases, with 14 bases left in between. The CDR3 has 16 amino acids. CDR3 region: CASSSIRTSNTGELFF. In nucleotides, the CDR3 is TGTGCCAGCTCCTCAATCCGGACATCGAACACCGGGGAGCTGTTTTTT. Full variable domain (rest looked up from reference TRBV18 and TRBJ2-2): NAGVMQNPRHLVRRRGQEARLRCSPMKGHSHVYWYRQLPEEGLKFMVYLQKENIIDESGMPKERFSAEFPKEGPSILRIQQVVRGDSAAYFCASSSIRTSNTGELFFGEGSRLTVL.

This clonotype was counted many times. V gene TRBV29-1 combines with J gene TRBJ2-5; D ambiguous. This CDR3 has 13 residues. Germline V lookup: CDR1 SQVTM, CDR2 ANQGSEA. The CDR3 region has the DNA TGCACCTCTGAGAGCCTGGGGCAAGAGACCCAGTACTTC. Protein sequence: CTSESLGQETQYF. Using reference TRBV29-1 and TRBJ2-5 for the parts outside the CDR3, the full variable domain is SAVISQKPSRDICQRGTSLTIQCQVDSQVTMMFWYRQQPGQSLTLIATANQGSEATYESGFVIDKFPISRPNLTFSTLTVSNMSPEDSSIYLCTSESLGQETQYFGPGTRLLVL.

This sequence joins TRBV7-2 and TRBJ2-3, with TRBD2 as a possible D gene (5 bases). Trimming stripped 1 base from V and 6 bases from J, with 8 bases between. This CDR3 is built from 13 residues. The germline V gene encodes CDR1 SGHTA and CDR2 FQGNSA. The CDR3 is CASSLGRQDTQYF. The CDR3 bases are TGTGCCAGCAGCTTAGGGAGGCAGGATACGCAGTATTTT. Together with reference TRBV7-2 and TRBJ2-3, the CDR3 gives the full variable domain: GAGVSQSPSNKVTEKGKDVELRCDPISGHTALYWYRQSLGQGLEFLIYFQGNSAPDKSGLPSDRFSAERTGGSVSTLTIQRTQQEDSAVYLCASSLGRQDTQYFGPGTRLTVL.

Ten or more counts support this clonotype. The rearrangement links TRBV6-4 to TRBJ2-2, with no clear D. Germline V gene data show CDR1 as MRHNA and CDR2 as SNTAGT. The CDR3 is 13 amino acids. Deletions cut 4 bases from V and 7 bases from J, with 10 bases between. CDR3 in amino acids: CASSGLGGGELFF. Here the CDR3 DNA reads TGTGCCAGCAGTGGTTTAGGTGGCGGGGAGCTGTTTTTT.

This clonotype has only a few counts. The chain combines TRBV5-5 with TRBJ1-3; D remains unclear. This CDR3 has 16 amino acids. Trimming removed 0 bases from V and 0 bases from J, with 10 bases in between. Germline lookup yields CDR1 SGHKS and CDR2 YYEKEE (reference sequence). CDR3 bases: TGTGCCAGCAGCTTGGCCGACTCCCGCTCTGGAAACACCATATATTTT. Encoded protein: CASSLADSRSGNTIYF.

A few counts support this clonotype. The V and J genes are TRBV6-2 or TRBV6-3 and TRBJ2-1; tentatively, D is TRBD1 (8 bases). Trimming took 4 bases from V and 0 from J, leaving 37 bases between them. The CDR3 runs to 24 residues. The germline gives CDR1 MNHEY, CDR2 SVGEGT. DNA for the CDR3: TGTGCCAGCAGTTCCGAATCTCACGTATGGACAGGGAGGGACTCCTCCGACTCCTACAATGAGCAGTTCTTC. Protein sequence: CASSSESHVWTGRDSSDSYNEQFF.